The 6 T cell receptor beta chains below were found in one sample sequenced in a study of shared T cell receptors in the human thymus. Profiling relied on immunoSEQ multiplex PCR, and the TCRdb table lists in-frame clones only, not all of them. The sample yields hundreds of thousands of clones, 70% to 90% seen once. A further study also used this sample, focusing on human thymus T cells.

Sample: thymocytes. The receptor set was obtained from a boy younger than two with a congenital heart defect.

This chain links TRBV9 with TRBJ2-2; 9 bases align to TRBD2. Trimming took 0 bases from V and 6 from J; bases not matched to a gene: 3. Germline assignment: CDR1 SGDLS and CDR2 YYNGEE. CDR3 length: 15 amino acids. CDR3 loop: CASSVVRGGAGELFF. CDR3 DNA sequence: TGTGCCAGCAGCGTAGTGCGGGGGGGCGCCGGGGAGCTGTTTTTT.

The chain is built from TRBV2 and TRBJ1-2; D might be TRBD1 (6 bases). The CDR3 length is 16 residues. Germline V CDR1 and CDR2: SNHLY, FYNNEI. Between the trimmed V and J ends, which lost 4 bases and 2 bases, there was a span of 17 bases. The CDR3 DNA follows: TGTGCCAGCAGTGGTTGGGCCAGGGGCAGGAACTATGGCTACACCTTC. This sequence encodes CASSGWARGRNYGYTF.

This clone was observed a single time. This chain joins TRBV10-1 and TRBJ2-2; 9 positions agree with TRBD1. The CDR3 is made up of 14 amino acids. V trimming: 5 bases; J trimming: 6 bases; junction bases outside the gene matches: 4. Per germline, CDR1 WNHNN and CDR2 SYGVQD (reference sequence). CDR3 coding DNA: TGCGCCAGCAGTCGGGACAGGGTGCCCGGGGAGCTGTTTTTT. Amino acid sequence: CASSRDRVPGELFF.

The rearrangement joins TRBV7-3 to TRBJ2-4; 8 bases fit TRBD2. Germline CDR1 is SGHTA and CDR2 is FQGTGA. The CDR3 has 18 amino acids. Trimming took 5 bases from V and 2 from J; bases not matched to a gene: 14. In DNA, the CDR3 is TGTGCCAGCAGCCTTTCGGGGGGGAGCTTTCTATCCAAAAACATTCAGTACTTC. Translated: CASSLSGGSFLSKNIQYF.

The sample holds one count of this clone. The chain recombines TRBV4-3 with TRBJ2-5; 10 nucleotides line up with TRBD1. This CDR3 is 18 amino acids long. Looked up from germline, CDR1 is LGHNA and CDR2 is YSLEER. V was pared by 0 bases and J by 2 bases, with 9 bases of the junction left unmatched. The CDR3 region has the DNA TGCGCCAGCAGCCAAGACCCCCCGGACAGGGGGGAGCAAGAGACCCAGTACTTC. The encoded protein is CASSQDPPDRGEQETQYF.

The V call is TRBV9, the J call TRBJ1-3; TRBD1 agrees at 8 bases. The CDR3 spans 17 residues. Per the germline V gene, CDR1 is SGDLS and CDR2 is YYNGEE. V was pared by 3 bases and J by 2 bases, with 10 bases of the junction left unmatched. CDR3 bases: TGTGCCAGCAGCGCAAATCGCGGACAGGGAGCTGGAAACACCATATATTTT. Translation: CASSANRGQGAGNTIYF. Complete variable domain (other parts from reference TRBV9 and TRBJ1-3): DSGVTQTPKHLITATGQRVTLRCSPRSGDLSVYWYQQSLDQGLQFLIQYYNGEERAKGNILERFSAQQFPDLHSELNLSSLELGDSALYFCASSANRGQGAGNTIYFGEGSWLTVV.